The clone carrying this T cell receptor beta chain was counted many times. Its antigen is unknown. Trimming at V came to 4 bases and at J to 8 bases, leaving 4 bases not matched to a gene. CDR3 length equals 15 residues. Germline CDR1 reads SGHTA; CDR2 reads FQGNSA. The use of a sample-barcoded 5' primer and a J-beta primer mix characterized a second PCR of about 6 to 12 cycles. Every cDNA molecule carried a tag from a template-switch adaptor bearing 12 random nucleotides. TCRdb analysed the 5' RACE reads with MiXCR anew, one entry per CDR3 protein. The table has roughly 1,500,000 distinct CDR3 sequences, approximately 32% seen once. The sample belongs to a study of blood T cells in healthy people across ages. Points from the study as a whole: Bulk PBMC profiling left naive and antigen-experienced comparisons inconclusive.

The TCR originated in a woman younger than 45 in good health. This chain uses TRBV7-2 with TRBJ2-1, with 14 bases lining up with TRBD2. The sample consisted of blood. The CDR3 region has the DNA TGTGCCAGCAGCTCGGGACTAGCGGGAGTCTATGAGCAGTTCTTC. Amino acid sequence: CASSSGLAGVYEQFF.